The next 7 T cell receptor beta chains were all read from a single sample in a study of cytomegalovirus exposure and HLA in healthy donors. Clones were read by immunoSEQ multiplex PCR, and TCRdb kept only the in-frame ones, dropping some. Of over 150,000 clones listed, about 90% were seen once; the top ten hold 3% to 3.5%. The sequenced sample was PBMCs. All receptors come from a woman under 30 in good health and CMV-seropositive.

The V call is TRBV5-4, the J call TRBJ1-2; 7 nucleotides agree with TRBD1. Germline V gene lookup returns CDR1 SGHNT and CDR2 YYREEE (reference sequence). The junction had 2 bases not matched to a gene; V was cut back by 1 base and J by 2 bases. The CDR3 is made up of 14 amino acids. CDR3 nucleotides: TGTGCCAGCAGCTTGCCGACAGGGAACTATGGCTACACCTTC. Translation: CASSLPTGNYGYTF.

The chain combines TRBV30 with TRBJ1-2, with D possibly being TRBD1 (6 bases). CDR3 length: 13 amino acids. Germline CDR1 and CDR2: GTSNPN and SVGIG (reference sequence). Trimming pared 0 bases from V and 4 bases from J, leaving 9 bases between. CDR3 bases: TGTGCCTGGAGTGTAGGGGGTGGCTATGGCTACACCTTC. Translating it yields CAWSVGGGYGYTF.

The chain combines TRBV5-1 with TRBJ2-5; weak D call: TRBD2 (6 bases). Germline V CDR1 and CDR2: SGHRS, YFSETQ. V lost 4 bases and J 5 bases, leaving 15 bases between the germline ends. The CDR3 runs to 14 residues. CDR3 region: CASSPGDQRETQYF. The CDR3 DNA is TGCGCCAGCAGCCCGGGGGACCAACGGGAGACCCAGTACTTC.

The genes are TRBV5-5 and TRBJ1-1; D is uncertain. The CDR3 spans 13 residues. The V end lost 4 bases, the J end lost 0 bases, and 7 bases lay between the germline ends. Per germline, CDR1 SGHKS and CDR2 YYEKEE (reference sequence). The CDR3 here is CASSGTMNTEAFF. The CDR3 coding sequence is TGTGCCAGCAGCGGAACTATGAACACTGAAGCTTTCTTT.

The chain employs TRBV7-9 and TRBJ2-7; 9 nucleotides match TRBD2. Losses at the gene ends were 1 base for V and 5 bases for J; bases not matched to a gene: 9. This CDR3 has 16 amino acids. Germline loops: CDR1 SEHNR, CDR2 FQNEAQ (reference sequence). CDR3 sequence reads: CASSLVLAGGRNEQYF. The CDR3, as DNA: TGTGCCAGCAGCTTAGTCCTTGCGGGGGGGCGGAACGAGCAGTACTTC.

The rearrangement links TRBV18 to TRBJ2-2; no definite D call. Looked up from germline, CDR1 is KGHSH and CDR2 is LQKENI. Trimming cost V 3 bases and J 4 bases, with 12 bases left between them. The CDR3 extends over 15 amino acids. CDR3 sequence reads: CASSPLGPVTGELFF. CDR3 DNA sequence: TGTGCCAGCTCACCGCTAGGCCCCGTCACCGGGGAGCTGTTTTTT.

As for this clone: The sample contains more than one DNA sequence encoding this CDR3. The chain is built from TRBV6-5 and TRBJ1-1; unclear D gene. CDR1 is MNHEY, CDR2 SVGAGI, per germline. This CDR3 has 12 amino acids. V dropped 5 bases and J dropped 9 bases, with 13 bases sitting between them. The CDR3 DNA is TGTGCCAGCAGTCGGGATACAGAACAAGCTTTCTTT. Translation gives CASSRDTEQAFF.